The sequence of this TCR beta chain was determined in a study of cytomegalovirus exposure and HLA in healthy donors. PCR employed 60 Vbeta and 13 Jbeta primers. The data were produced by immunoSEQ multiplex PCR, yet TCRdb's version contains in-frame clones alone and is incomplete. This table holds roughly 130,000 clones, approximately 80% found once. This clone was detected only once. Its antigen is currently unknown. Regarding the study as a whole: It emerged from a later analysis that several of the most significant clusters appeared to be linked to common viral pathogens.

This sequence was found in a girl aged 2-10 years in good health and CMV-seronegative. The sequenced sample was PBMCs.

The CDR3 DNA is TGCGCCAGCAGCCCAACAGGGATCCATGAGCAGTTCTTC. Protein product: CASSPTGIHEQFF. The genes are TRBV5-1 and TRBJ2-1; weak D call: TRBD1 (6 bases). CDR1 is SGHRS, CDR2 YFSETQ, per germline. V lost 4 bases and J lost 8, with 13 bases in between. The CDR3 spans 13 residues. Together with reference TRBV5-1 and TRBJ2-1, the CDR3 gives the full variable domain: KAGVTQTPRYLIKTRGQQVTLSCSPISGHRSVSWYQQTPGQGLQFLFEYFSETQRNKGNFPGRFSGRQFSNSRSEMNVSTLELGDSALYLCASSPTGIHEQFFGPGTRLTVL.